A few counts support the clone carrying this T cell receptor (beta chain). Its antigen is still unknown. This record belongs to a study of shared clonotypes between healthy human individuals. Findings and limits, study-wide: Sampling involved blood alone; tissue repertoires likely differ. Naive subsets tended to show greater estimated richness than memory subsets.

The germline CDR1 and CDR2 sequences are MDHEN and SYDVKM. The length of the CDR3 is 14 residues. V gave up 7 bases and J gave up 2 bases; unmatched junction bases: 8. The healthy adult donors were HIV-negative and reported no recent acute infections or vaccinations. The data were produced by immunoSEQ multiplex PCR, yet TCRdb's version contains in-frame clones alone and is incomplete. Of about 770,000 clones in the sample, 72% were seen once. Sequenced: memory CD4+ T cells sorted from blood. As to subset: CD45RA-negative fraction. The receptor comes from a woman aged 25 to 39 in good health. This chain connects TRBV28 to TRBJ2-7; 7 bases align to TRBD1. CDR3: CASTKDRVTYEQYF. In DNA form, the CDR3 reads TGTGCCAGCACCAAAGACAGGGTCACCTACGAGCAGTACTTC.